This T cell receptor (beta chain) stems from a study of T-cell memory formation after mild COVID-19. Concerning this clonotype itself: The target antigen is unknown.

Study-wide results and limits: Second-wave clones with a day 37 peak had unconfirmed SARS-CoV-2 specificity. Day 15 to 85 contractors were CD4/CD8 balanced; later expanders leaned CD4+. CM and EM subsets held most contracting CD4+ clones; EMRA held CD8+ ones.

A 5'RACE reaction primed in the constant segment made cDNA libraries of TCR alpha and TCR beta, and these carried sample barcodes and UMIs. TCRdb recomputed calls from the 5' RACE reads with MiXCR, one row per CDR3 protein. The sample includes roughly 110,000 distinct CDR3 sequences, about a sixth of them seen just once. Input material: PBMCs or a T cell subset sorted from them (not recorded which). The clonotype originates from an adult woman who had mild COVID-19 (a few samples of this study predate the infection). Cell type and time point are not known.

The CDR3 bases are TGCGCCAGCAGCCAAGAGGGCCTAGCGGGGGGGGCAGCCAACACAGATACGCAGTATTTT. Translated: CASSQEGLAGGAANTDTQYF. This sequence joins TRBV4-1 and TRBJ2-3; 12 positions match TRBD2. After removal of 0 bases from V and 2 bases from J, the junction contained 12 bases not matched to a gene. The CDR3 spans 20 residues. The germline gives CDR1 MGHRA, CDR2 YSYEKL.